This T cell receptor (beta chain) was obtained from a study of vaccination effects on CD4 cells after COVID-19. Clones were read by immunoSEQ multiplex PCR, and TCRdb kept only the in-frame ones, dropping some. The table has almost 70,000 clones, around 70% seen once. CDR1 and CDR2 from the germline V gene are MNHEY and SVGAGI. Between the trimmed V and J ends, which lost 8 bases and 5 bases, there was a span of 18 bases. The CDR3 totals 14 residues. To note about this clone: Its antigen is unknown.

Overall study results and limits: By a late point after vaccination, infection- and vaccine-induced clones had shrunk markedly through clonal contraction.

Under the ViraFEST assay, PBMC were stimulated with viral peptide pools so that antigen-specific CD4+ T cells expanded. Sequencing was performed afterwards. At the end of more than 8 days of culture, CD4+ T cells were isolated. Each participant was administered two doses of either the BNT162b2 or the mRNA-1273 vaccine. Half the medium was swapped for IL-2 medium on days 3 and 7. V is TRBV6-5 and J is TRBJ1-1; tentative D call: TRBD1 (5 bases). The sample in question was CD4+ T cells from PBMCs cultured with HCoV-229E spike peptides, obtained after COVID-19 vaccination. This TCR came from a human donor who received a COVID-19 vaccine. The CDR3 region has the DNA TGTGCCAGCGAAAGGCGGGGCTCAAGGACTGAAGCTTTCTTT. The encoded protein is CASERRGSRTEAFF.